There are a few counts of the clone carrying this T cell receptor beta chain. This specimen comes from a study of T cells after yellow fever vaccination. V gave up 7 bases and J gave up 4 bases, with 17 bases separating them. The CDR3 is 15 amino acids. Germline loops: CDR1 MNHNS, CDR2 SASEGT. TCRdb passed the 5' RACE reads through MiXCR, listing each CDR3 protein once. There are around 350,000 distinct CDR3 sequences in the sample; about 6% occur only once, and roughly 15% lies in the top ten. The chain has TRBV6-1 and TRBJ2-1, with D perhaps TRBD1 (5 bases). The input for sequencing was PBMCs, taken 5 days after the yellow fever booster vaccination. The TCR sequence derives from a man aged 25-45 years who received the YFV17D yellow fever vaccine. The CDR3 bases are TGTGCCAGCACTAAGGACATGTCCTCGTACAATGAGCAGTTCTTC. Its protein is CASTKDMSSYNEQFF.